Listed here is a single T cell receptor (beta chain). Its antigen is still unknown. With iRepertoire HTBI primers and Arm-PCR of CDR3 regions, TCR beta libraries were built. Each CDR3 protein gets one entry after TCRdb re-called the multiplex PCR reads with MiXCR. The repertoire has 400,000 to 500,000 distinct CDR3 sequences, approximately 16% of them found once; the top ten carry over 7.5%. V shed 1 base and J shed 6 bases, with 9 bases lying between them. The CDR3 covers 13 residues. Looked up from germline, CDR1 is SNHLY and CDR2 is FYNNEI. Noted time point: newly diagnosed GD, antithyroid drugs for less than 3 months. TCR sequences were obtained from RNA taken from PBMCs. The data originate from a study of regulatory T cells in long-lasting Graves disease. Study observations and caveats: Persistent disease preferred TRBV28, TRBJ1-2 and TRBJ2-5. A greater number of public clonotypes (under 3,000) was shared by persistent patients than by new patients (about 990).

These sequences were also reported in another study, on T cells in Graves' hyperthyroidism and ophthalmopathy. Per that paper: Researchers report that a 13 V-J model separated ophthalmopathy from stable hyperthyroidism.

The sample in question was peripheral blood mononuclear cells (PBMCs), obtained at new diagnosis, from a patient treated with antithyroid drugs. This clonotype originated in a middle-aged woman with Graves disease. The chain has TRBV2 and TRBJ1-1; no reliable D call. The CDR3 region is CASSEGPDPEAFF. The CDR3 region has the DNA TGTGCCAGCAGTGAAGGGCCCGATCCTGAAGCTTTCTTT.